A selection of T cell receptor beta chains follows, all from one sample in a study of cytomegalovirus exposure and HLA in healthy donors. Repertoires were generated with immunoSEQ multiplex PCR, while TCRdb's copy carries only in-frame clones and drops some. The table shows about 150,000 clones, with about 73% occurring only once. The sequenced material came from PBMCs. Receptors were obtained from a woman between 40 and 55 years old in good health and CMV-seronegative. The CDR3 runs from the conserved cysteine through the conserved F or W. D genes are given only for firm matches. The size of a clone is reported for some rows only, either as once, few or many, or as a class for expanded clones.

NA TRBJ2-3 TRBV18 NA TGTGCCAGCTCACCAGACGACAGGAGCTTTCCAGATACGCAGTATTTT CASSPDDRSFPDTQYF
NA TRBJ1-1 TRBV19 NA TGTGCCAGTAGTAGGAAAAATGACAGGCCGAGAGCTTTCTTT CASSRKNDRPRAFF
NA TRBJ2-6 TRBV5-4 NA TGTGCCAGCAGCGCCACCTTTGGGGGGTTCAGCTCTGGGGCCAACGTCCTGACTTTC CASSATFGGFSSGANVLTF
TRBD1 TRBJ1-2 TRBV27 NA TGTGCCAGCAGTTTATCGCGTTACCGGGACAGGGGACGGGTTAACTATGGCTACACCTTC CASSLSRYRDRGRVNYGYTF
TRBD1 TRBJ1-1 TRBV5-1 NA TGCGCCAGCACCCGGACAGGGACTAACTCTGAAGCTTTCTTT CASTRTGTNSEAFF
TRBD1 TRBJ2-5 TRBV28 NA TGTGCCAGCAGTGCTAGGGGGACAGGGGATGAGACCCAGTACTTC CASSARGTGDETQYF
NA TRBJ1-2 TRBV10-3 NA TGTGCCATTCAGGGTGCTGTGGGCTATGGCTACACCTTC CAIQGAVGYGYTF
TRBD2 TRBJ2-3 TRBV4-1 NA TGCGCCAGCAGCCAACTCGGACTAGCGCTACGGGATACGCAGTATTTT CASSQLGLALRDTQYF
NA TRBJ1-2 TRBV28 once TGTGCCAGCAGCTCCCTTTATGGAGGCAACTATGGCTACACCTTC CASSSLYGGNYGYTF
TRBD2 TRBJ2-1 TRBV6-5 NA TGTGCCAGCAGTTTAAGCGGGGGCCAAACCTACAATGAGCAGTTCTTC CASSLSGGQTYNEQFF
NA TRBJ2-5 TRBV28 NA TGTGCCAGCAGTTGGAGGGAGACCCAGTACTTC CASSWRETQYF
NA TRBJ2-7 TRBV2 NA TGTGCCAGCAATATACAGGGCCCCTACGAGCAGTACTTC CASNIQGPYEQYF
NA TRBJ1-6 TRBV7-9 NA TGTGCCAGCAGCCTCGACAGTTATAATTCACCCCTCCACTTT CASSLDSYNSPLHF
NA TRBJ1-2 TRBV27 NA TGTGCCAGCAGCCCTATCCGGGAGGACTATGGCTACACCTTC CASSPIREDYGYTF
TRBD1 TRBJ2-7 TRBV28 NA TGTGCCAGCAGTTTATTAGGGGACAGTAAACGCGAGCAGTACTTC CASSLLGDSKREQYF
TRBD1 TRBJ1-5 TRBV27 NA TGTGCCAGCAGTTTCGGACAGGGTAAAGGGTTGCAGCCCCAGCATTTT CASSFGQGKGLQPQHF
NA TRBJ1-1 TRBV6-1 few TGTGCCAGCAGTGAAGGGCAGATGGTGAACACTGAAGCTTTCTTT CASSEGQMVNTEAFF
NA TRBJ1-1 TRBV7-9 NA TGTGCCAGCAGCTTAGTAACGGAGTCTGTTGAAGCTTTCTTT CASSLVTESVEAFF
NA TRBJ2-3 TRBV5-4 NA TGTGCCAGCAGCTTGGTGGGCGGGGGCTTTAGCACAGATACGCAGTATTTT CASSLVGGGFSTDTQYF
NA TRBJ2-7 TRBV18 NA TGTGCCAGCTCACCCGCGGGAAAGGGCCTTACCTACGAGCAGTACTTC CASSPAGKGLTYEQYF
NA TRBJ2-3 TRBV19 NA TGTGCCGGTAGTATAAGACTATACACAGATACGCAGTATTTT CAGSIRLYTDTQYF
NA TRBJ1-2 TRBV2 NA TGTGCCAGCAGCAGGGTTAGCTATGGCTACACCTTC CASSRVSYGYTF
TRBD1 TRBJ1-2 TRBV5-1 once TGCGCCAGCAGCTCGGGACAGGGGAATGACTATGGCTACACCTTC CASSSGQGNDYGYTF
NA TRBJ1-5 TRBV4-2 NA TGTGCCAGCAGCCAAGCCTGGCAGGGAACGATTAGCAATCAGCCCCAGCATTTT CASSQAWQGTISNQPQHF
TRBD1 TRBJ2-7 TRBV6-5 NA TGTGCCGCGCGACAGGGGGCGGGGTACGAGCAGTACTTC CAARQGAGYEQYF
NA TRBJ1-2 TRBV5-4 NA TGTGCCAGCAGCTTGGGGGCAGGCCCTAACTATGGCTACACCTTC CASSLGAGPNYGYTF
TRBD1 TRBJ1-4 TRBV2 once TGTGCCAGCAGTCTACAGGGGTTGACTAATGAAAAACTGTTTTTT CASSLQGLTNEKLFF
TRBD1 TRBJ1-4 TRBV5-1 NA TGCGCCAGCAAGAAACAGGGGGCGACTGAAAAACTGTTTTTT CASKKQGATEKLFF
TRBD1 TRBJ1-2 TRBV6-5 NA TGTGCCACAAGCCCGGGACAGGGGGCAGGGTATGGCTACACCTTC CATSPGQGAGYGYTF
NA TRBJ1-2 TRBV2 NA TGTGCCAGCAGTCCGCGGGGATCGGACTATGGCTACACCTTC CASSPRGSDYGYTF
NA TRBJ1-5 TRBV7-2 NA TGTGCCAGCAGCCAAGACGTGGGGCGGCCCCAGCATTTT CASSQDVGRPQHF